The entry that follows covers one T cell receptor beta chain sequence. The clone's antigen remains unknown. Base qualities are not at hand, and no much larger clone is one base apart. Each collaborating institution followed its own protocols to collect whole blood in K2EDTA tubes. For TCRbeta analysis, collaborators shipped samples as frozen whole blood, isolated PBMCs, or DNA extracted from either of those sample types. This specimen belongs to a study of blood T cell repertoires in COVID-19 (dated by TCRdb to the early 2020s). About the full investigation: Collaborator samples came from the United States, Italy and Spain and covered acute and convalescent phases of COVID-19. Where HLA class I and class II types were available, the types were taken from metadata supplied by the sample provider, not from assay-based typing. The samples were drawn from two sources: the first 160 participants of the ongoing ImmuneRACE study, and some 1,300 subjects contributed by 6 global collaborators. The repertoires were released in a freely available public database meant as a resource for research on the immune response to SARS-CoV-2. Deeply sampled blood TCRbeta repertoires from subjects exposed to, actively infected with, or recovered from COVID-19 were included in the dataset. The prospective study material was composed of cDNA or gDNA derived from T cells, B-cell-depleted T cells, or PBMCs. Nearly every sample came with metadata listing a de-identified subject ID, COVID-19 status, age in years and sex.

Summary of the overall study and its limitations: How much clinical and demographic metadata was included differed by source and by participant, and the metadata was provided uncurated.

The immunoSEQ Assay, a bias-controlled multiplex PCR, was used to amplify TCRbeta CDR3 regions from genomic DNA. The study's own analysis went as follows. The number of nucleated cells in each sample was estimated from the amplification of reference gene primers within the assay. To quantify the absolute abundance of each unique TCRbeta CDR3 rearrangement, sequence reads were collapsed and filtered. For each sample, productive Simpson clonality was calculated as the square root of Simpson's diversity index across productive rearrangements. TCRdb took this table from immuneACCESS and kept in-frame rearrangements with V and J called. Such tables lack part of the clones; where checked against another copy, unresolved V genes explain under half of the gap, and the rest is unexplained. D and trimming come from the DNA, and the V and J calls and clone size come from that table. This sample has tens of thousands of clones in its table, and over 75% of those were observed once. The ten largest clones capture less than 6.5% of the sample.

Germline trimming: 5 bases from V, 7 bases from J; junction bases outside gene matches: 0. There are 13 amino acids in the CDR3, from cysteine to phenylalanine inclusive. This entry keeps only the CDR3 DNA: 39 bases, framed from base 1. CDR1 and CDR2, per the germline V gene, are SGHAT and FQNNGV. This TCR came from a woman in her fifties or sixties with acute or convalescent COVID-19. Rearrangement joined TRBV11-2 to TRBJ2-5, with 14 bases in between that match TRBD2. Sequencing was performed on peripheral blood. The encoded CDR3 is CASSGTSGGTQYF. The DNA sequence reads TGTGCCAGCAGCGGGACTAGCGGGGGGACCCAGTACTTC.